This is a list of T cell receptor beta chains from one sample in a study of blood T cell repertoires in COVID-19. The repertoire was sequenced with immunoSEQ multiplex PCR; TCRdb's copy has only in-frame clones and lacks some. The table lists around 310,000 clones, about 90% of them singletons. The sequencing input was PBMCs or T cells enriched from blood (not recorded which). The receptors come from a man aged 30 to 45 who had recovered from COVID-19. Both conserved end residues are part of each CDR3. The order of the fields is D gene, V gene, J gene, clone size, CDR3 protein, CDR3 DNA. A D gene is named only where the DNA matches it firmly. Only part of the rows carry a size: once, few, many, or a class if the clone is expanded.

TRBD1	TRBV13	TRBJ1-1	NA	CASSLFQGAMEAFF	TGTGCCAGCAGCTTATTCCAGGGGGCGATGGAAGCTTTCTTT
TRBD1	TRBV19	TRBJ2-7	few	CASSIVPRTGRAYEQYF	TGTGCCAGTAGTATAGTACCCAGGACAGGAAGAGCGTACGAGCAGTACTTC
NA	TRBV11-3	TRBJ1-3	NA	CASSLTGDTGNTIYF	TGTGCCAGCAGCTTAACGGGGGATACTGGAAACACCATATATTTT
NA	TRBV10-2	TRBJ1-1	NA	CASSEIVNTEAFF	TGCGCCAGCAGTGAGATCGTAAACACTGAAGCTTTCTTT
TRBD1	TRBV6-5	TRBJ2-7	NA	CASSSDRDSVYEQYF	TGTGCCAGCAGTTCGGACCGGGACAGCGTATACGAGCAGTACTTC
NA	TRBV29-1	TRBJ2-5	NA	CSVEESLQETQYF	TGCAGCGTTGAAGAATCTCTTCAAGAGACCCAGTACTTC
TRBD1	TRBV2	TRBJ1-1	NA	CASSDTTGAHREAFF	TGTGCCAGCAGTGACACGACAGGGGCCCATCGTGAAGCTTTCTTT
NA	TRBV3-1/TRBV3-2	TRBJ1-2	NA	CASSQDQYRARPYYGYTF	TGTGCCAGCAGCCAAGATCAGTACAGGGCGAGACCATACTATGGCTACACCTTC
TRBD2	TRBV28	TRBJ2-1	NA	CASSLWLAGGGEQFF	TGTGCCAGCAGTTTATGGCTAGCGGGGGGTGGTGAGCAGTTCTTC
TRBD1	TRBV9	TRBJ1-2	NA	CASSALGQGEGYGYTF	TGTGCCAGCAGCGCCCTCGGACAGGGGGAAGGTTATGGCTACACCTTC
TRBD1	TRBV5-1	TRBJ2-5	NA	CASSLGTGPGETQYF	TGCGCCAGCAGCTTGGGGACAGGGCCGGGAGAGACCCAGTACTTC
NA	TRBV30	TRBJ1-1	NA	CAWSVVQYTEAFF	TGTGCCTGGAGTGTTGTACAGTACACTGAAGCTTTCTTT
NA	TRBV5-1	TRBJ2-2	NA	CASSASSRVGTGELFF	TGCGCCAGCAGCGCTTCGTCCAGGGTTGGCACCGGGGAGCTGTTTTTT
TRBD2	TRBV4-1	TRBJ2-2	NA	CASSQDSGGVNGELFF	TGCGCCAGCAGCCAAGATAGCGGGGGGGTTAACGGGGAGCTGTTTTTT
NA	TRBV6-6	TRBJ2-7	NA	CASSYSSSYEQYF	TGTGCCAGCAGTTACTCCAGTTCCTACGAGCAGTACTTC
TRBD2	TRBV28	TRBJ2-7	NA	CASKPLAGASYEQYF	TGTGCCAGCAAACCTCTAGCGGGGGCGTCCTACGAGCAGTACTTC
NA	TRBV7-8	TRBJ1-6	NA	CASSLSLQGNSPLHF	TGTGCCAGCAGCCTCTCCCTTCAGGGTAATTCACCCCTCCACTTT
NA	TRBV28	TRBJ1-6	NA	CASSFRGRANPPLHF	TGTGCCAGCAGTTTCCGAGGCAGGGCCAACCCACCCCTCCACTTT
NA	TRBV5-1	TRBJ1-6	NA	CASSLQDKDNSPLHF	TGCGCCAGCAGCTTGCAGGACAAGGATAATTCACCCCTCCACTTT
NA	TRBV5-1	TRBJ1-2	NA	CASSLVGRGLGYTF	TGCGCCAGCAGCTTGGTGGGCAGGGGTCTTGGCTACACCTTC
TRBD1	TRBV11-2	TRBJ1-6	NA	CASSFHPRQGANSPLHF	TGTGCCAGCAGCTTTCACCCCAGACAGGGCGCTAATTCACCCCTCCACTTT
NA	TRBV28	TRBJ1-4	NA	CAGRGGTNEKLFF	TGTGCCGGACGGGGGGGTACTAATGAAAAACTGTTTTTT
NA	TRBV7-9	TRBJ1-1	NA	CASSTGQMAFF	TGTGCCAGCAGCACGGGACAAATGGCTTTCTTT
TRBD1	TRBV2	TRBJ2-7	NA	CASRPGQGPYEQYF	TGTGCCAGCAGACCGGGACAGGGTCCCTACGAGCAGTACTTC
TRBD2	TRBV15	TRBJ2-5	NA	CATSRSGLAGQETQYF	TGTGCCACCAGCAGATCAGGACTAGCGGGACAAGAGACCCAGTACTTC
TRBD2	TRBV9	TRBJ2-5	NA	CASSFRRTSGGETQYF	TGTGCCAGCAGCTTCCGGAGGACTAGCGGGGGCGAGACCCAGTACTTC
TRBD2	TRBV29-1	TRBJ2-3	once	CSVPRLAPDTQYF	TGCAGCGTTCCTCGACTAGCTCCAGATACGCAGTATTTT
TRBD1	TRBV5-1	TRBJ1-6	NA	CASRLDRERSPLHF	TGCGCCAGCAGGCTCGACAGGGAGAGATCACCCCTCCACTTT
NA	TRBV4-1	TRBJ1-6	NA	CASSHPGRYSPLHF	TGCGCCAGCAGCCATCCAGGTCGATATTCACCCCTCCACTTT
NA	TRBV2	TRBJ2-5	few	CASSEGHPYF	TGTGCCAGCAGTGAAGGGCACCCGTACTTC
NA	TRBV28	TRBJ1-2	NA	CASSLNSNDYGYTF	TGTGCCAGCAGTCTCAACAGTAATGACTATGGCTACACCTTC
NA	TRBV18	TRBJ1-5	NA	CASSPRGDGQPQHF	TGTGCCAGCTCACCGCGCGGGGATGGGCAGCCCCAGCATTTT
NA	TRBV9	TRBJ2-5	few	CASSVGTQGPGNWETQYF	TGTGCCAGCAGCGTAGGTACACAGGGTCCAGGGAATTGGGAGACCCAGTACTTC
TRBD1	TRBV7-9	TRBJ1-1	once	CASSLAQWSTGGTEAFF	TGTGCCAGCAGCTTAGCGCAATGGTCAACAGGGGGCACTGAAGCTTTCTTT
NA	TRBV7-2	TRBJ1-6	NA	CASSSTYYNSPLHF	TGTGCCAGCAGCTCGACATACTATAATTCACCCCTCCACTTT
TRBD1	TRBV3-1/TRBV3-2	TRBJ1-2	NA	CASSQPRQGGGYTF	TGTGCCAGCAGCCAACCGAGACAGGGGGGAGGCTACACCTTC
TRBD2	TRBV3-1/TRBV3-2	TRBJ2-1	NA	CASSLRGGYNEQFF	TGTGCCAGCAGCCTACGGGGAGGGTACAATGAGCAGTTCTTC
NA	TRBV2	TRBJ2-1	NA	CASSHRPTDSSYNEQFF	TGTGCCAGCAGCCATCGGCCGACAGACAGCTCCTACAATGAGCAGTTCTTC
TRBD1	TRBV19	TRBJ2-2	NA	CASSLGGQGRRLGELFF	TGTGCCAGTAGTCTGGGAGGACAGGGAAGGAGGCTCGGGGAGCTGTTTTTT
NA	TRBV6-5	TRBJ2-1	NA	CASSLSYNEQFF	TGTGCCAGCAGCTTATCCTACAATGAGCAGTTCTTC
NA	TRBV4-1	TRBJ2-5	NA	CASSQGTGETQYF	TGCGCCAGCAGCCAAGGAACAGGCGAGACCCAGTACTTC
NA	TRBV9	TRBJ1-6	NA	CASSVGRSSYNSPLHF	TGTGCCAGCAGCGTAGGTCGGAGCTCCTATAATTCACCCCTCCACTTT
NA	TRBV12-2	TRBJ2-5	NA	CASRGMGLAAQETQYF	TGTGCAAGTCGCGGAATGGGACTAGCGGCTCAAGAGACCCAGTACTTC
TRBD2	TRBV5-4	TRBJ2-5	NA	CASSLGGGKRETQYF	TGTGCCAGCAGCTTGGGGGGAGGGAAAAGGGAGACCCAGTACTTC
NA	TRBV28	TRBJ1-1	NA	CASSLGKYEAFF	TGTGCCAGCAGTTTGGGCAAGTATGAAGCTTTCTTT
NA	TRBV7-6	TRBJ2-5	NA	CASSPGQRGETQYF	TGTGCCAGCAGCCCCGGACAACGTGGAGAGACCCAGTACTTC
NA	TRBV7-9	TRBJ1-2	NA	CASSLGRKEGYRANYGYTF	TGTGCCAGCAGTTTAGGTCGAAAAGAGGGCTACCGAGCTAACTATGGCTACACCTTC
NA	TRBV2	TRBJ1-5	NA	CASSEARRRGGNQPQHF	TGTGCCAGCAGTGAAGCGCGTCGCAGGGGCGGCAATCAGCCCCAGCATTTT
NA	TRBV5-5	TRBJ1-4	once	CASSYKEKLFF	TGTGCCAGCAGTTATAAAGAAAAACTGTTTTTT
TRBD1	TRBV5-1	TRBJ1-4	NA	CASSSMTGGEKLFF	TGCGCCAGCAGCTCTATGACAGGGGGAGAAAAACTGTTTTTT
TRBD2	TRBV18	TRBJ2-1	NA	CASSGSGGPYNEQFF	TGTGCCAGCTCAGGAAGCGGGGGTCCATACAATGAGCAGTTCTTC